This T cell receptor beta chain was sequenced for a study of control samples from healthy donors and cancer patients. Profiled with immunoSEQ multiplex PCR; TCRdb holds only in-frame clones, not every one. The table lists about 94,000 clones, approximately 90% of them singletons. Germline CDR1 reads MGHDK; CDR2 reads SYGVNS. CDR3 size: 15 residues. The ends lost 4 bases at V and 8 bases at J; junction bases unmatched: 7. J is TRBJ1-6 and V is TRBV25-1; 8 bases fit TRBD1. This sequence originates from a woman aged 18-30 years in good health. Sequences were obtained from blood. The CDR3 DNA reads as TGTGCCAGCAGTGGCCTTCAGGGGGCGCATTCACCCCTCCACTTT. Translated: CASSGLQGAHSPLHF.